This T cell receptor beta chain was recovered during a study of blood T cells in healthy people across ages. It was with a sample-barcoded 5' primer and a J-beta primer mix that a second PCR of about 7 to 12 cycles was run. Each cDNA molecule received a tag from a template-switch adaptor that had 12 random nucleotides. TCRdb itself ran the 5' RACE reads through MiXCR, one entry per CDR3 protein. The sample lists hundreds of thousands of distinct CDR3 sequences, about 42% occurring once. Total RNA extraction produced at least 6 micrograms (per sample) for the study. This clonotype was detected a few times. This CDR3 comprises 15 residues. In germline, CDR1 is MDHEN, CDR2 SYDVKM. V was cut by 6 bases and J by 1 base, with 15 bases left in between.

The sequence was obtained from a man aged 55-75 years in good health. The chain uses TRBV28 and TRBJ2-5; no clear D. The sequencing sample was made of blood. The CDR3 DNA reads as TGTGCCAGCAGCCTCTTTGTGGCGAGCCAAGAGACCCAGTACTTC. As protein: CASSLFVASQETQYF.